A single sample is the source of the 7 T cell receptor beta chains below, sequenced in a study of cytomegalovirus exposure and HLA in healthy donors. The PCR used 60 Vbeta and 13 Jbeta primers. The table came from immunoSEQ multiplex PCR; TCRdb's copy has only in-frame clones and leaves some out. Of around 140,000 clones in the sample, roughly 82% were seen once. Sequencing was carried out using PBMCs. The receptors stem from a male donor in good health and CMV-seropositive.

This rearrangement joins TRBV28 to TRBJ1-2, with 8 bases identical to TRBD1. This CDR3 contains 16 residues. V trimming: 6 bases; J trimming: 0 bases; junction bases outside the gene matches: 9. Germline V gene lookup returns CDR1 MDHEN and CDR2 SYDVKM. The CDR3 nucleotides are TGTGCCAGCAGGACCCTCAGACAGGGGACTAACTATGGCTACACCTTC. This translates into CASRTLRQGTNYGYTF.

The chain links TRBV27 to TRBJ2-7, with TRBD1 identical over 8 bases. The CDR3 contains 14 residues. Germline assignment: CDR1 MNHEY and CDR2 SMNVEV (reference sequence). Unmatched junction bases numbered 9, after V lost 6 bases and J lost 5 bases. CDR3 protein: CASSRGQGIHEQYF. The CDR3 bases are TGTGCCAGCAGCCGAGGACAGGGAATACACGAGCAGTACTTC.

The chain uses TRBV6-5 and TRBJ2-5, with TRBD1 identical over 9 bases. The end of the DNA aligns better with TRBJ2-7, so the J call may be wrong. The CDR3 covers 15 residues. Per germline, CDR1 MNHEY and CDR2 SVGAGI. The CDR3 here is CASSYTGGASGEQYF. The DNA for the CDR3 is TGTGCCAGCAGTTACACAGGGGGCGCTTCAGGCGAGCAGTACTTC.

The chain uses TRBV7-2 and TRBJ1-3; 8 bases agree with TRBD1. V shed 3 bases, J shed 2 bases, and the junction held 9 bases outside the gene matches. The CDR3 is made up of 17 amino acids. The germline gives CDR1 SGHTA, CDR2 FQGNSA. The CDR3 DNA reads TGTGCCAGCAGCTTCCTTCCTGGACAGGGTACTGGAAACACCATATATTTT. Protein product: CASSFLPGQGTGNTIYF.

J is TRBJ2-1 and V is TRBV11-3; the match to TRBD1 covers 10 bases. The germline V gene has CDR1 SGHNT and CDR2 YENEEA. The CDR3 sequence is 15 residues long. V lost 4 bases, J lost 6 bases, and 6 bases stayed unmatched. The CDR3 coding sequence is TGTGCCAGCAGCTCAACCCGGACAGGGGGCAATGAGCAGTTCTTC. This gives the protein CASSSTRTGGNEQFF.

The chain links TRBV30 to TRBJ1-5; tentatively, D is TRBD1 (6 bases). The CDR3 consists of 14 residues. V lost 2 bases and J lost 5, with 13 bases in between. Germline V lookup: CDR1 GTSNPN, CDR2 SVGIG (reference sequence). The CDR3 DNA reads as TGTGCCTGGAGTATAGGGGGGGATCATCAGCCCCAGCATTTT. Its translation: CAWSIGGDHQPQHF. Together with reference TRBV30 and TRBJ1-5, the CDR3 gives the full variable domain: SQTIHQWPATLVQPVGSPLSLECTVEGTSNPNLYWYRQAAGRGLQLLFYSVGIGQISSEVPQNLSASRPQDRQFILSSKKLLLSDSGFYLCAWSIGGDHQPQHFGDGTRLSIL.

J is TRBJ2-7 and V is TRBV27; unclear D gene. The CDR3 is 14 amino acids. Germline V CDR1 and CDR2: MNHEY, SMNVEV (reference sequence). V lost 6 bases and J 0 bases, leaving 12 bases between the germline ends. For the CDR3, the DNA is TGTGCCAGCAGCCCGATGAGGAGCTCCTACGAGCAGTACTTC. Amino acid sequence: CASSPMRSSYEQYF.